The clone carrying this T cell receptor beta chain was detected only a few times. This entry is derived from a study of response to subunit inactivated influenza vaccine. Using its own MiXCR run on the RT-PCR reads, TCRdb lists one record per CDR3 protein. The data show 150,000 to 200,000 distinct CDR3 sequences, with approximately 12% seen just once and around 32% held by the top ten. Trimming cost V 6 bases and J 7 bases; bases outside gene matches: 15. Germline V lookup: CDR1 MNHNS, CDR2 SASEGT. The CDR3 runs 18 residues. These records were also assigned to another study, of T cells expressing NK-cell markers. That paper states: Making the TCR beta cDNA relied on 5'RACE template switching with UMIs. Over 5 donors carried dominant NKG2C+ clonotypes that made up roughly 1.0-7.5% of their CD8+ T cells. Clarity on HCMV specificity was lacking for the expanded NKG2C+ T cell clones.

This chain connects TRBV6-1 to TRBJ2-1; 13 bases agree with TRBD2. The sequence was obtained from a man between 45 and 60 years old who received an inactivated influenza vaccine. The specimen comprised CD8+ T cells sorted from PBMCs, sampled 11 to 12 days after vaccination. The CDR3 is CASSPGTSGKAYPNEQFF. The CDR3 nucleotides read TGTGCCAGCAGCCCCGGGACTAGCGGGAAGGCCTACCCAAATGAGCAGTTCTTC.